The clone carrying this TCR beta chain occurred a few times. MiXCR, applied by TCRdb to the reads, yields one record per CDR3 protein. Of 250,000 or so distinct CDR3 sequences detected, about a sixth appear once; the ten largest clones hold about 45%. The sample is drawn from a study of T cell repertoires in cytomegalovirus infection. The wider study: It can be stated that public TCR beta signatures indicated CMV infection as well as a matching HLA type.

The length of the CDR3 is 15 residues. Germline V gene sequence: CDR1 LGHNA, CDR2 YSLEER. V was trimmed by 0 bases and J by 5 bases, leaving 13 bases between them. The origin of this receptor is a human donor in good health (CMV status not recorded). Some clones in this sample may be carry-over from other donors' samples. The chain links TRBV4-3 to TRBJ1-1; maybe TRBD1 (6 bases). Sample: CD8+ T cells from PBMCs. DNA for the CDR3: TGCGCCAGCAGCCAAGATAGCAGGGGCGGGACTGAAGCTTTCTTT. Its translation: CASSQDSRGGTEAFF.